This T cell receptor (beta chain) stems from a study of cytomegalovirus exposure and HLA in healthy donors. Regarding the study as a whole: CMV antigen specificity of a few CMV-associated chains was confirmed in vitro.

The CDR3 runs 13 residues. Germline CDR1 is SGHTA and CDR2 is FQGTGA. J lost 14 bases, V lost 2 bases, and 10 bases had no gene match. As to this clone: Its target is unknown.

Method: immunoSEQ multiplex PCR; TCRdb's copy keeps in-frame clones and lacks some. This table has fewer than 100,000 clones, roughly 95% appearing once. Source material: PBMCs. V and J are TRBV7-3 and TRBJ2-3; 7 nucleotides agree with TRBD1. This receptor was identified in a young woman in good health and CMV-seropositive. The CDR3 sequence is CASSLEPGQHGYF. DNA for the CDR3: TGTGCCAGCAGCTTAGAACCGGGACAGCACGGGTATTTT.